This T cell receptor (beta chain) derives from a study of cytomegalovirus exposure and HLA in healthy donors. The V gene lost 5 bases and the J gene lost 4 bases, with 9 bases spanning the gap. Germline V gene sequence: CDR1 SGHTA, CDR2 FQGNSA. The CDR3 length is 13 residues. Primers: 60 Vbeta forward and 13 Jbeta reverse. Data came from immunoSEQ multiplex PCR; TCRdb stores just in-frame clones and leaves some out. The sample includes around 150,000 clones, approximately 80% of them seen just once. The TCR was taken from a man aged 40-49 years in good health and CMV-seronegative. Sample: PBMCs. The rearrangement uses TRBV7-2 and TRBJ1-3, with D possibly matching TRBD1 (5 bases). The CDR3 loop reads CASSVGHGNTIYF. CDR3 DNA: TGTGCCAGCAGCGTAGGACACGGAAACACCATATATTTT.